This T cell receptor (beta chain) comes out of a study of CD8+ T cells in alopecia areata. On the study more broadly: Treatment of the treated patients consisted of oral tofacitinib, 5 to 10 mg twice daily. Study-level results: Many expanded lesional clones persisted in scalp and blood during tofacitinib treatment.

Treatment reported: oral pan-JAK inhibitor, 5-10 mg twice daily. Those with alopecia areata gave lesional scalp punch biopsies and peripheral blood. Germline V gene data show CDR1 as PRHDT and CDR2 as FYEKMQ (reference sequence). The CDR3 extends over 16 amino acids. Trimming removed 5 bases from V and 5 bases from J; junction bases left unmatched: 9. Comment on this clone: Its specificity is unknown.

Extracted RNA was reverse transcribed, and the resulting cDNA served as sequencing template. The method was immunoSEQ multiplex PCR; TCRdb's version includes in-frame clones alone and lacks a portion of them. The data show fewer than 250,000 clones, with 40% to 55% seen just once and over 2% held by the top ten. The source is a human donor with alopecia areata. The sequenced sample was CD4+ T cells sorted from blood, obtained at approximately week 39, from a patient treated with tofacitinib. The gene calls are TRBV13 and TRBJ2-2; 9 bases line up with TRBD2. CDR3 sequence: CASSRLAGKITGELFF. The CDR3, as DNA: TGTGCCAGCAGCCGCCTAGCGGGAAAGATTACCGGGGAGCTGTTTTTT.